This T cell receptor beta chain appears in the sequencing data of a study of blood T cell repertoires in COVID-19. About the study: The United States, Italy and Spain supplied acute and convalescent COVID-19 samples.

The length of the CDR3 is 14 residues. Deletions cut 4 bases from V and 1 base from J, with 10 bases between. CDR1 is ENHRY, CDR2 SYGVKD, per germline. Per the study methods: Estimates of nucleated cell counts were drawn from the amplification of reference gene primers. Sequencing was performed with immunoSEQ multiplex PCR; in TCRdb, only in-frame clones are kept and a portion is missing. Clone size and the V and J calls come from that table; the DNA yielded D and trimming. The table includes some 60,000 clones, about nine tenths detected once. The TCR comes from a man aged 55 to 69 with acute or convalescent COVID-19. The chain links TRBV10-3 to TRBJ2-5; no clear D gene. Sequenced: peripheral blood. CDR3 in DNA: TGTGCCATCAGTGGTTCAAGAGGCCAAGAGACCCAGTACTTC. The encoded protein is CAISGSRGQETQYF.